These T cell receptor beta chains were read from a single sample in a study of T cell responses to AZD1222 COVID-19 vaccine. Profiled with immunoSEQ multiplex PCR; TCRdb holds only in-frame clones, not every one. The data show about 120,000 clones, about 89% seen once. The sequencing here drew on peripheral blood, taken on day 0 of AZD1222 vaccination. Receptors were obtained from an adult in good health. Each CDR3 is given with its conserved first and last residue. Fields, in order: clone size, D gene, J gene, V gene, CDR3 DNA, CDR3 protein. D genes are given only for firm matches. Clone size is given for some rows only: seen once, a few or many times, or a class if the clone is expanded.

clone size: -
D gene: -
J gene: TRBJ1-6
V gene: TRBV9
CDR3 DNA: TGTGCCAGCAGCGGAGGACAGCTGAGTAATTCACCCCTCCACTTT
CDR3 protein: CASSGGQLSNSPLHF

clone size: -
D gene: -
J gene: TRBJ2-7
V gene: TRBV5-6
CDR3 DNA: TGTGCCAGCAGTGCGTGGAACAGAGACGACGAGCAGTACTTC
CDR3 protein: CASSAWNRDDEQYF

clone size: few
D gene: TRBD1
J gene: TRBJ1-2
V gene: TRBV3-1/TRBV3-2
CDR3 DNA: TGTGCCAGCAGCTTAAGACAGGGGTATGGCTACACCTTC
CDR3 protein: CASSLRQGYGYTF

clone size: -
D gene: -
J gene: TRBJ2-7
V gene: TRBV5-6
CDR3 DNA: TGTGCCAGCAGCTTGGCCAACTACGAGCAGTACTTC
CDR3 protein: CASSLANYEQYF

clone size: few
D gene: -
J gene: TRBJ1-5
V gene: TRBV10-3
CDR3 DNA: TGTGCCATCAGTGAGGGGGCCAGGTATAGCAATCAGCCCCAGCATTTT
CDR3 protein: CAISEGARYSNQPQHF

clone size: -
D gene: TRBD1
J gene: TRBJ1-1
V gene: TRBV5-1
CDR3 DNA: TGCGCCAGCAGCAACGCAGGGGGAACTGAAGCTTTCTTT
CDR3 protein: CASSNAGGTEAFF

clone size: -
D gene: -
J gene: TRBJ2-7
V gene: TRBV30
CDR3 DNA: TGTGCCTGGAGTGTACTATCAGGAAGGTACGAGCAGTACTTC
CDR3 protein: CAWSVLSGRYEQYF

clone size: -
D gene: TRBD2
J gene: TRBJ2-1
V gene: TRBV6-5
CDR3 DNA: TGTGCCAGCAGGGAGCGAGGGACTAGTAATGAGCAGTTCTTC
CDR3 protein: CASRERGTSNEQFF

clone size: -
D gene: -
J gene: TRBJ2-5
V gene: TRBV27
CDR3 DNA: TGTGCCAGCAGTTTCGAGGGAGGGGGCCAGTACTTC
CDR3 protein: CASSFEGGGQYF

clone size: -
D gene: TRBD1
J gene: TRBJ1-3
V gene: TRBV29-1
CDR3 DNA: TGCAGCGTCGCTGCAGGGGGCGCAAACACCATATATTTT
CDR3 protein: CSVAAGGANTIYF

clone size: -
D gene: -
J gene: TRBJ2-1
V gene: TRBV5-1
CDR3 DNA: TGCGCCAGCAGCTTGGGGAGGGCCCAGTACAATGAGCAGTTCTTC
CDR3 protein: CASSLGRAQYNEQFF

clone size: -
D gene: -
J gene: TRBJ1-1
V gene: TRBV5-1
CDR3 DNA: TGCGCCAGCAGCGGGGCGGCGGGATCTGAAGCTTTCTTT
CDR3 protein: CASSGAAGSEAFF

clone size: -
D gene: -
J gene: TRBJ2-2
V gene: TRBV5-1
CDR3 DNA: TGCGCCAGCAGCCAGCCCCCCCTCGGGAGTACTACGACGAGGGGGACGAACACCGGGGAGCTGTTTTTT
CDR3 protein: CASSQPPLGSTTTRGTNTGELFF

clone size: -
D gene: TRBD2
J gene: TRBJ2-1
V gene: TRBV11-1
CDR3 DNA: TGTGCCAGCAGCTCCGGGACTAGCGGAAACAATGAGCAGTTCTTC
CDR3 protein: CASSSGTSGNNEQFF

clone size: -
D gene: -
J gene: TRBJ1-6
V gene: TRBV7-2
CDR3 DNA: TGTGCCAGCAGCTTGAGAGGGGATATTAATTCACCCCTCCACTTT
CDR3 protein: CASSLRGDINSPLHF

clone size: once
D gene: -
J gene: TRBJ2-5
V gene: TRBV11-3
CDR3 DNA: TGTGCCAGCAGCTTGAACTTCGGAGAGACCCAGTACTTC
CDR3 protein: CASSLNFGETQYF

clone size: -
D gene: -
J gene: TRBJ1-2
V gene: TRBV19
CDR3 DNA: TGTGCCAGTAGTAACCGGGACGACGGCGATGGCTACACCTTC
CDR3 protein: CASSNRDDGDGYTF

clone size: once
D gene: -
J gene: TRBJ1-2
V gene: TRBV10-2
CDR3 DNA: TGCGCCAGCAGTTTTGACGGGCCTTATGGCTACACCTTC
CDR3 protein: CASSFDGPYGYTF

clone size: -
D gene: TRBD2
J gene: TRBJ2-1
V gene: TRBV14
CDR3 DNA: TGTGCCAGCAGCCAAGAAAGTAGGAGACTAGCGGGAGAGAGTGAGCAGTTCTTC
CDR3 protein: CASSQESRRLAGESEQFF

clone size: once
D gene: TRBD1
J gene: TRBJ1-2
V gene: TRBV5-1
CDR3 DNA: TGCGCCAGCTCCGGGACAGGGGACTATGGCTACACCTTC
CDR3 protein: CASSGTGDYGYTF

clone size: -
D gene: TRBD1
J gene: TRBJ1-3
V gene: TRBV28
CDR3 DNA: TGTGCCAGCAGGATCGGACAGGTCGGAAACACCATATATTTT
CDR3 protein: CASRIGQVGNTIYF

clone size: once
D gene: TRBD1
J gene: TRBJ1-5
V gene: TRBV28
CDR3 DNA: TGTGCCAGCAAGATAACAGGGGGCAATCAGCCCCAGCATTTT
CDR3 protein: CASKITGGNQPQHF

clone size: -
D gene: -
J gene: TRBJ1-2
V gene: TRBV11-2
CDR3 DNA: TGTGCCAGCAGCTTAGCAATGGTTGGGGGACGGAACTATGGCTACACCTTC
CDR3 protein: CASSLAMVGGRNYGYTF

clone size: -
D gene: -
J gene: TRBJ2-7
V gene: TRBV6-5
CDR3 DNA: TGTGCTTGCGGACAGCAGATATTCTACGAGCAGTACTTC
CDR3 protein: CACGQQIFYEQYF

clone size: once
D gene: TRBD1
J gene: TRBJ1-6
V gene: TRBV3-1/TRBV3-2
CDR3 DNA: TGTGCCAGCAGCCTCGGGACAGGTAATTCACCCCTCCACTTT
CDR3 protein: CASSLGTGNSPLHF

clone size: -
D gene: -
J gene: TRBJ1-6
V gene: TRBV11-2
CDR3 DNA: TGTGCCAGCAGCTTATCAGGGCCCCCCCTCCACTTT
CDR3 protein: CASSLSGPPLHF

clone size: once
D gene: TRBD1
J gene: TRBJ1-2
V gene: TRBV27
CDR3 DNA: TGTGCCAGCAGTGCCCGACAGGGGGCCGGCTATGGCTACACCTTC
CDR3 protein: CASSARQGAGYGYTF

clone size: -
D gene: -
J gene: TRBJ2-5
V gene: TRBV30
CDR3 DNA: TGTGCCTATATGTGGGGATCAGGCGAGACCCAGTACTTC
CDR3 protein: CAYMWGSGETQYF

clone size: -
D gene: TRBD2
J gene: TRBJ2-7
V gene: TRBV19
CDR3 DNA: TGTGCCAGTAGACCTGTTCCCGGACTAGCGGGAGGGGCCTACGAGCAGTACTTC
CDR3 protein: CASRPVPGLAGGAYEQYF

clone size: -
D gene: -
J gene: TRBJ2-2
V gene: TRBV2
CDR3 DNA: TGTGCCAGCAGTGTGGGAGGAACCGGGGAGCTGTTTTTT
CDR3 protein: CASSVGGTGELFF

clone size: once
D gene: -
J gene: TRBJ1-5
V gene: TRBV3-1/TRBV3-2
CDR3 DNA: TGTGCCAGCAGCCAAGGGCTCCTAGAGAATCAGCCCCAGCATTTT
CDR3 protein: CASSQGLLENQPQHF

clone size: -
D gene: -
J gene: TRBJ2-1
V gene: TRBV5-8
CDR3 DNA: TGTGCCAGCAGCTCCGGGACTCTCTCCTACAATGAGCAGTTCTTC
CDR3 protein: CASSSGTLSYNEQFF

clone size: -
D gene: -
J gene: TRBJ1-2
V gene: TRBV12-3/TRBV12-4
CDR3 DNA: TGTGCCAGCAGTTTACCGTGGGGAGGTGGCTACACCTTC
CDR3 protein: CASSLPWGGGYTF

clone size: many
D gene: -
J gene: TRBJ2-2
V gene: TRBV25-1
CDR3 DNA: TGTGCCAGCAGTGTGCAGGGTGGGGAGCTGTTTTTT
CDR3 protein: CASSVQGGELFF

clone size: -
D gene: TRBD1
J gene: TRBJ1-6
V gene: TRBV6-5
CDR3 DNA: TGTGCCAGCAGTTCGCCGGGACAGGGGTTCATTTCACCCCTCCACTTT
CDR3 protein: CASSSPGQGFISPLHF

clone size: -
D gene: -
J gene: TRBJ1-1
V gene: TRBV27
CDR3 DNA: TGTGCCAGCAGTTCCAGAAAAACGAACACTGAAGCTTTCTTT
CDR3 protein: CASSSRKTNTEAFF

clone size: -
D gene: -
J gene: TRBJ1-2
V gene: TRBV10-3
CDR3 DNA: TGTGCCATCAGTGCATCCAGGGACTTTATAAACTATGGCTACACCTTC
CDR3 protein: CAISASRDFINYGYTF

clone size: -
D gene: TRBD2
J gene: TRBJ2-1
V gene: TRBV10-1
CDR3 DNA: TGCGCCAGCAGTGATGGCGGGAGGGCGAGAGGCAATGAGCAGTTCTTC
CDR3 protein: CASSDGGRARGNEQFF

clone size: -
D gene: -
J gene: TRBJ1-6
V gene: TRBV18
CDR3 DNA: TGTGCCAGCTCACCCCTTGCAGGCGCCCGACCTGATTCACCCCTCCACTTT
CDR3 protein: CASSPLAGARPDSPLHF

clone size: -
D gene: -
J gene: TRBJ1-6
V gene: TRBV2
CDR3 DNA: TGTGCCAGCAGTCCGCAAAATTCACCCCTCCACTTT
CDR3 protein: CASSPQNSPLHF

clone size: -
D gene: -
J gene: TRBJ2-2
V gene: TRBV2
CDR3 DNA: TGTGCCAGCACGCGGGCAAGGGGGCGGGGGAACACCGGGGAGCTGTTTTTT
CDR3 protein: CASTRARGRGNTGELFF

clone size: -
D gene: -
J gene: TRBJ1-2
V gene: TRBV29-1
CDR3 DNA: TGCAGCGTTAGGGGCCCCGATGGCTACACCTTC
CDR3 protein: CSVRGPDGYTF

clone size: -
D gene: TRBD2
J gene: TRBJ2-5
V gene: TRBV4-1
CDR3 DNA: TGCGCCAGCAGCCAAGAGGGGGCTAGCGGGAACCAAGAGACCCAGTACTTC
CDR3 protein: CASSQEGASGNQETQYF

clone size: -
D gene: TRBD1
J gene: TRBJ1-1
V gene: TRBV5-1
CDR3 DNA: TGCGCCAGCAGGGGGACAGCTATGAACACTGAAGCTTTCTTT
CDR3 protein: CASRGTAMNTEAFF

clone size: -
D gene: -
J gene: TRBJ1-2
V gene: TRBV9
CDR3 DNA: TGTGCCAGCAGCCCCCAGGACAGCCTCTATGGCTACACCTTC
CDR3 protein: CASSPQDSLYGYTF

clone size: -
D gene: -
J gene: TRBJ1-5
V gene: TRBV6-1
CDR3 DNA: TGTGCCAGCAGTGAATGGGAGTCGCAGCATTTT
CDR3 protein: CASSEWESQHF

clone size: -
D gene: -
J gene: TRBJ2-5
V gene: TRBV2
CDR3 DNA: TGTGCCAGCAGTGAAAGGACGGCGATGGGAGAGACCCAGTACTTC
CDR3 protein: CASSERTAMGETQYF

clone size: -
D gene: TRBD1
J gene: TRBJ2-5
V gene: TRBV7-6
CDR3 DNA: TGTGCCAGCAGCTGGGACAGTGAGACCCAGTACTTC
CDR3 protein: CASSWDSETQYF

clone size: few
D gene: -
J gene: TRBJ1-2
V gene: TRBV4-2
CDR3 DNA: TGTGCCAGCAGCCAAGATTTCCGGGGCAGCTATGGCTACACCTTC
CDR3 protein: CASSQDFRGSYGYTF